This T cell receptor (beta chain) originates from a study of Graves' ophthalmopathy and Graves' hyperthyroidism (dated by TCRdb to 2017 to 2018). In the study overall: Stable hyperthyroidism was defined as no progression to ophthalmopathy within 18 months of follow-up. In five or six hyperthyroidism patients, the T-cell repertoires found in thyroid tissue were compared with those found in blood. An independent validation cohort was composed of fewer than 20 hyperthyroidism patients and over 15 patients who later progressed from hyperthyroidism to ophthalmopathy. To tell Graves' ophthalmopathy apart from Graves' hyperthyroidism, and to predict which patients would progress to ophthalmopathy, the study relied on TCR beta repertoire signatures. To explore V-J signatures that separate ophthalmopathy from hyperthyroidism, a discovery set of about a hundred patients was enrolled, consisting of about 45 with ophthalmopathy and around 57 with stable hyperthyroidism. In total, around 140 blood samples were TCR-sequenced: fewer than 50 ophthalmopathy, around 75 hyperthyroidism and some 17 hyperthyroidism-to-ophthalmopathy patients. Following sampling, methimazole starting at 30 mg daily was administered to hyperthyroidism patients, and high-dose intravenous methylprednisolone was administered to ophthalmopathy patients. Summary of the overall study and its limitations: Ophthalmopathy was separated from stable hyperthyroidism by the 13-signature model with just under 90% sensitivity and roughly 82% specificity in cross-validation and with 80%/75% in the test set. No statistical method was used to predetermine the sample size, and group allocation was not hidden from the investigators. In validation, the model predicted ophthalmopathy progression with less than 71% sensitivity and around 72% specificity; roughly 12 predicted patients were CT-confirmed with GO in a median of around 6 months. Most expanded thyroid clonotypes with a frequency above 0.001 also appeared in blood, which suggests that blood repertoires may reflect the immune response in the thyroid.

Turning to this clonotype: What this receptor recognizes is not known. One junction end does not reproduce the germline sequence, and a read error may be involved.

Hyperthyroidism patients were newly diagnosed, with disease duration under 2 months, and aged 18 to 65 years. Patients with other autoimmune diseases, uncontrolled infections, pregnancy or lactation were excluded from the study. Diagnosis was based on clinical symptoms, serum thyroxine, TRAb, thyroid ultrasound and orbital computed tomography. Trizol reagent was used to extract the total RNA, and its quality was then checked on an Agilent 2100 Bioanalyzer. CDR1 and CDR2 are read off the germline V gene as SGDLS and YYNGEE. Including cysteine and phenylalanine, the CDR3 has 15 amino acids. Only CDR3 DNA remains: 45 bases, in frame from the first base. TCR beta CDR3 regions were amplified from RNA transcripts for repertoire sequencing. A first-round RT-PCR used HTBI primers with the Qiagen OneStep RT-PCR kit, followed by a second-round multiplex PCR, size selection and purification. Sequencing of the libraries was carried out on an Illumina HiSeq2000 in paired-end mode with 100 bp reads. The study's processing was this. SOAPnuke was used to process the reads, removing any read that contained adapters or uncalled bases, had a mean Phred below 15, or lacked an exact match to the constant primer or identifier. COPE v1.2.5 was used to merge the high-quality paired reads. Each unique nucleotide sequence was defined as a clonotype, and clonotypes were aligned to IMGT TRB V, D and J references with MiTCR v1.1. The analysis was limited to V-J combinations with a frequency above 0.0001, which together covered roughly 99% of the repertoires. For each V-J combination, a TCR clonal expansion and chaos score was defined as the ratio of F50 clonal expansion to chaos observed in the TCRdist matrix. Welch's t-statistics and random forest were used to reduce features to more than ten V-J combinations, which were fed into a naive Bayes classifier. The similarity between thyroid and blood repertoires was quantified using the Morisita-Horn index. TCRdb ran its own pipeline on the public reads, namely fastp trimming at Q25 and MiXCR clone calling, and kept in-frame beta chains. Rows merge per CDR3 protein into single entries with the most common DNA and genes. None of the V and J calls come from the authors' own analysis; TCRdb made them. For this sample the table gives about 550,000 distinct CDR3 sequences, of which less than 45% were detected only once. The ten largest clones represent about 4.2% of the sample.

Sequencing was done on a sample of peripheral blood or thyroid tissue (not recorded which). This clonotype originated in an adult man with Graves' hyperthyroidism. Recombination connected TRBV9 to TRBJ1-2; TRBD1 aligns with 9 central bases. The CDR3 reads CACSTGQGLGYGYTF. In nucleotide form, the sequence is TGTGCCTGCAGCACCGGACAGGGGCTAGGCTATGGCTACACCTTC.